This paragraph reports one T cell receptor beta chain. The sample originates from a study of blood T cell repertoires in COVID-19. Repertoires were generated with immunoSEQ multiplex PCR, while TCRdb's copy carries only in-frame clones and drops some. The sample lists more than 95,000 clones, about 80% occurring once. The sample taken for sequencing was peripheral blood. This TCR was recovered from a man older than 75 with acute or convalescent COVID-19.

The CDR3 coding sequence is TGCGCCAGCAGCAACCCCGTCGGGTCGGGAACGCAGTATTTT. Amino acid sequence: CASSNPVGSGTQYF. The chain has TRBV5-1 and TRBJ2-3, with a tentative D call TRBD2 (5 bases). V was trimmed by 4 bases and J by 9 bases, leaving 18 bases between them. Germline V gene data show CDR1 as SGHRS and CDR2 as YFSETQ. The CDR3 length is 14 residues.